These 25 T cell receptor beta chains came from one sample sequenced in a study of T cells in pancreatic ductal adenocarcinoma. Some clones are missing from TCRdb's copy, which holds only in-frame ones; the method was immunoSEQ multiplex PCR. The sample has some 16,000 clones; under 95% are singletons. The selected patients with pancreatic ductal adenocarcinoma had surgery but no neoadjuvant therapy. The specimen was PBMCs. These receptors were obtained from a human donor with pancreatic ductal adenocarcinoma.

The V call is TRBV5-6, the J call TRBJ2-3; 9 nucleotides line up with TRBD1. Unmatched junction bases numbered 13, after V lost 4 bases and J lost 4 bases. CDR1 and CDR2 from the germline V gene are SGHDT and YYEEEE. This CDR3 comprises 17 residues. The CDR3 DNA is TGTGCCAGCAGCGGAATACTACAGGGGGCGCGCCCAGATACGCAGTATTTT. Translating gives CASSGILQGARPDTQYF. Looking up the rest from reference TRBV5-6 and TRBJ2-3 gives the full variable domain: DAGVTQSPTHLIKTRGQQVTLRCSPKSGHDTVSWYQQALGQGPQFIFQYYEEEERQRGNFPDRFSGHQFPNYSSELNVNALLLGDSALYLCASSGILQGARPDTQYFGPGTRLTVL.

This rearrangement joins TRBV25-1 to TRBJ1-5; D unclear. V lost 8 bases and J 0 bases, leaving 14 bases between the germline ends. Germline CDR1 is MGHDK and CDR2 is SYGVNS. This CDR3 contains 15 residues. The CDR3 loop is CASSASGFSNQPQHF. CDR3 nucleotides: TGTGCCAGCTCCGCTTCGGGGTTTAGCAATCAGCCCCAGCATTTT.

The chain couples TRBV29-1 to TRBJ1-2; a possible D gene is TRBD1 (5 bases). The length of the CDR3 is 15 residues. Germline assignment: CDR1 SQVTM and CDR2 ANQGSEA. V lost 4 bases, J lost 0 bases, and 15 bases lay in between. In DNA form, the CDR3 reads TGCAGCGTTGCCGGGGCGATCCAAGCTAACTATGGCTACACCTTC. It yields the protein CSVAGAIQANYGYTF. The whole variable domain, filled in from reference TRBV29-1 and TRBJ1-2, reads SAVISQKPSRDICQRGTSLTIQCQVDSQVTMMFWYRQQPGQSLTLIATANQGSEATYESGFVIDKFPISRPNLTFSTLTVSNMSPEDSSIYLCSVAGAIQANYGYTFGSGTRLTVV.

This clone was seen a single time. CDR3: CASSPLGRAGLADNEQFF. In nucleotides, the CDR3 is TGTGCCAGCAGCCCCCTTGGCCGCGCGGGACTAGCGGACAATGAGCAGTTCTTC. This chain connects TRBV7-2 to TRBJ2-1; 11 bases are a match to TRBD2. In germline, CDR1 is SGHTA, CDR2 FQGNSA. The CDR3 loop spans 18 amino acids. The trim removed 5 bases at V and 5 bases at J, leaving 14 bases unmatched.

The CDR3 spells CASSLDLGSEQFF. The CDR3 DNA reads TGTGCCAGCAGCTTAGATCTCGGGAGTGAGCAGTTCTTC. This rearrangement joins TRBV7-9 to TRBJ2-1, with D perhaps TRBD2 (6 bases). Germline values: CDR1 SEHNR, CDR2 FQNEAQ (reference sequence). The CDR3 covers 13 residues. With 1 base removed from V and 9 bases from J, the gap between germline ends came to 10 bases.

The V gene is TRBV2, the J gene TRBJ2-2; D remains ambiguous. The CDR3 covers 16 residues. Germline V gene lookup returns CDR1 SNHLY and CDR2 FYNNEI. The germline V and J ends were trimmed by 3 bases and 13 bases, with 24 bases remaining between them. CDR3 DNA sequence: TGTGCCAGCAGTGAGACCGGTCCACGGTCCCGACGGGTGCTGTTTTTT. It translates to CASSETGPRSRRVLFF.

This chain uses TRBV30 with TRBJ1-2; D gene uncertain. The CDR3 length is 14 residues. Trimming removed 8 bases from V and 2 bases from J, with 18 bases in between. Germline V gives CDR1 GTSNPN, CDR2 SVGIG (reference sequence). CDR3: CAKTGRLSNYGYTF. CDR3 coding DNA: TGTGCCAAAACCGGACGGCTCTCAAACTATGGCTACACCTTC.

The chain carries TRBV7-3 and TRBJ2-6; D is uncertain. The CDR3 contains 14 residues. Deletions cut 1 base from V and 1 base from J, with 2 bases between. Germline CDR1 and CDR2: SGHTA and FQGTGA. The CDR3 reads CASSLNSGANVLTF. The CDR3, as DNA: TGTGCCAGCAGCTTAAATTCTGGGGCCAACGTCCTGACTTTC.

This CDR3 reads CASSGQGGLDGYTF. DNA for the CDR3: TGTGCCAGCAGTGGACAGGGAGGGTTGGATGGCTACACCTTC. The rearrangement joins TRBV2 to TRBJ1-2; 7 bases align to TRBD1. CDR1 and CDR2 (germline): SNHLY, FYNNEI. The CDR3 sequence is 14 residues long. V shed 4 bases, J shed 6 bases, and the junction held 8 bases outside the gene matches.

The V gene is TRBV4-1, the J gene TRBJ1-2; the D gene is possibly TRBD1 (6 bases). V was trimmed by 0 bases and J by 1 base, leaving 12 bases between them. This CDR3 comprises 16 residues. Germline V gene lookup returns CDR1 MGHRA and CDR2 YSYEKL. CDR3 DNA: TGCGCCAGCAGCCAAGATCCGGGACAACATAACTATGGCTACACCTTC. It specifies CASSQDPGQHNYGYTF.

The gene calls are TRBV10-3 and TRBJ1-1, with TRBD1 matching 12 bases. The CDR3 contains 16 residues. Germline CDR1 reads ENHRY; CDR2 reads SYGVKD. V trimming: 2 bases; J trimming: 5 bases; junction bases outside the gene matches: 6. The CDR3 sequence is CAISETGQGAGTEAFF. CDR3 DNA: TGTGCCATCAGTGAGACGGGACAGGGGGCAGGAACTGAAGCTTTCTTT.

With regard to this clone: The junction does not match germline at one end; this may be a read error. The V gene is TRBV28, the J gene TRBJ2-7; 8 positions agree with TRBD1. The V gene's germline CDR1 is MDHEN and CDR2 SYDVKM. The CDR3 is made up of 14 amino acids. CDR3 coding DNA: TGTGCCAGTCTACGGACAGGGAGATCCTATGAGCAGTACTTC. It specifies CASLRTGRSYEQYF.

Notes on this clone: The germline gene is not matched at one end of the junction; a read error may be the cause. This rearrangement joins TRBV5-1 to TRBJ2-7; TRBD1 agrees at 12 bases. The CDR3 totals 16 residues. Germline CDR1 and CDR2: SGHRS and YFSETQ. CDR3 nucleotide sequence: TGCGCCAGCAGCTTGGTCGGGACAGGGGGCTCCAACGAGCAGTACTTC. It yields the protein CASSLVGTGGSNEQYF.

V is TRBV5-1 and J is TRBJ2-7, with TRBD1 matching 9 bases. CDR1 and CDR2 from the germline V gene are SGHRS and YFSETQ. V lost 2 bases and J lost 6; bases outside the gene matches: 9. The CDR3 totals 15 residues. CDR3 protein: CASSLDGTGWGEQYF. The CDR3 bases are TGCGCCAGCAGCTTAGACGGGACAGGGTGGGGCGAGCAGTACTTC. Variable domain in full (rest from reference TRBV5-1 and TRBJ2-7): KAGVTQTPRYLIKTRGQQVTLSCSPISGHRSVSWYQQTPGQGLQFLFEYFSETQRNKGNFPGRFSGRQFSNSRSEMNVSTLELGDSALYLCASSLDGTGWGEQYFGPGTRLTVT.

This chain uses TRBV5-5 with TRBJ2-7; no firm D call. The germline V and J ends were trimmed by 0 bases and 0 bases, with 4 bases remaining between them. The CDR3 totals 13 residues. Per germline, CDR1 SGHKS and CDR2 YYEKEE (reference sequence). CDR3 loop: CASSLVHSYEQYF. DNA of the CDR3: TGTGCCAGCAGCTTGGTACACTCCTACGAGCAGTACTTC.

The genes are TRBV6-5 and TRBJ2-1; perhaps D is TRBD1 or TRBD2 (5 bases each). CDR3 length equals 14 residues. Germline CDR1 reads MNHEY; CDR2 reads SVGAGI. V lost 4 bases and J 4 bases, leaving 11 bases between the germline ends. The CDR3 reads CASSFVGVYNEQFF. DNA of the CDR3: TGTGCCAGCAGTTTTGTGGGGGTATACAATGAGCAGTTCTTC.

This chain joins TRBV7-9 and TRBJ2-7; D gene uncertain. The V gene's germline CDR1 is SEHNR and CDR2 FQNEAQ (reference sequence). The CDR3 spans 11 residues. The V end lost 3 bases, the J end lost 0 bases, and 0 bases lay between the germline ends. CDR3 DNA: TGTGCCAGCAGCTTCTCCTACGAGCAGTACTTC. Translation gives CASSFSYEQYF.

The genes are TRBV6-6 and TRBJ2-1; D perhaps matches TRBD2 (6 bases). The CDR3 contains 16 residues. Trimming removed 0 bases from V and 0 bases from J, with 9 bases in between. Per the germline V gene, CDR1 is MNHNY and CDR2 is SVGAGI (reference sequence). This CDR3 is CASSYSGLSSYNEQFF. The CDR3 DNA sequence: TGTGCCAGCAGTTACTCGGGACTTAGCTCCTACAATGAGCAGTTCTTC.

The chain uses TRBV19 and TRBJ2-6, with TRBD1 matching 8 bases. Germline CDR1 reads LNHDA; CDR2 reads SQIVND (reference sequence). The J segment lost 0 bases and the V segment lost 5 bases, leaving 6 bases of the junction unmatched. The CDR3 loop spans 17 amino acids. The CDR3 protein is CASSLGQGFSGANVLTF. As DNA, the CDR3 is TGTGCCAGTAGTTTAGGACAGGGTTTCTCTGGGGCCAACGTCCTGACTTTC. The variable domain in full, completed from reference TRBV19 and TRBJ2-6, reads DGGITQSPKYLFRKEGQNVTLSCEQNLNHDAMYWYRQDPGQGLRLIYYSQIVNDFQKGDIAEGYSVSREKKESFPLTVTSAQKNPTAFYLCASSLGQGFSGANVLTFGAGSRLTVL.

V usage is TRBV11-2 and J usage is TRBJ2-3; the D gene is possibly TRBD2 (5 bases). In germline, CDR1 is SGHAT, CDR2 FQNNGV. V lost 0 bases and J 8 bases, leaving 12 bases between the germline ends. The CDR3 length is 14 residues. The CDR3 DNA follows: TGTGCCAGCAGCTTAGAGACTACGGCGGTTACGCAGTATTTT. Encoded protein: CASSLETTAVTQYF.

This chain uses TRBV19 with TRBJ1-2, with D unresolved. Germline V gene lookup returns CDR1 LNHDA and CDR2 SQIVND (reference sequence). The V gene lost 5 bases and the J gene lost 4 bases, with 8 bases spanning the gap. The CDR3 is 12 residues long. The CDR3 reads CASSLVRYGYTF. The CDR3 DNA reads TGTGCCAGTAGTCTGGTTCGCTATGGCTACACCTTC. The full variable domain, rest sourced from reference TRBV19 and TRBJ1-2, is DGGITQSPKYLFRKEGQNVTLSCEQNLNHDAMYWYRQDPGQGLRLIYYSQIVNDFQKGDIAEGYSVSREKKESFPLTVTSAQKNPTAFYLCASSLVRYGYTFGSGTRLTVV.

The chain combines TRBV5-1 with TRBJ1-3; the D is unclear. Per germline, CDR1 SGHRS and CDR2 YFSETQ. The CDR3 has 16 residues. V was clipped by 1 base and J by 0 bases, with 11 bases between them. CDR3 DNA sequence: TGCGCCAGCAGCTTGAACAGTCTGAGCTCTGGAAACACCATATATTTT. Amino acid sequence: CASSLNSLSSGNTIYF.

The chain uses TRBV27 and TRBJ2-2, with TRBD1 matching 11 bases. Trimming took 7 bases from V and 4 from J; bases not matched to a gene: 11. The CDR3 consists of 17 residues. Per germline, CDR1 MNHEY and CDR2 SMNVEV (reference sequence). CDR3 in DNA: TGTGCCAGCAACAAAAGAGGGACAGGGGGTCTCACCGGGGAGCTGTTTTTT. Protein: CASNKRGTGGLTGELFF.

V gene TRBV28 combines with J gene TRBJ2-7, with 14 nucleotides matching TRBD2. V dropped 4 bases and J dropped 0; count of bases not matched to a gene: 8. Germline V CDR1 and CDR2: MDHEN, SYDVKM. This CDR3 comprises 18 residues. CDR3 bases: TGTGCCAGCAGTTCTTGGACTAGCGGGAGGTTGAGCTCCTACGAGCAGTACTTC. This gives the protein CASSSWTSGRLSSYEQYF.

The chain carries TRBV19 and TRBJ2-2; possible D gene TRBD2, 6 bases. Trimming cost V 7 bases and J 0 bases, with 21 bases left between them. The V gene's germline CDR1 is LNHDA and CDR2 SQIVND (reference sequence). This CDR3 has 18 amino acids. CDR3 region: CASTSMPPGLSNTGELFF. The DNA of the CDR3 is TGTGCCAGTACCTCCATGCCCCCGGGACTTTCGAACACCGGGGAGCTGTTTTTT. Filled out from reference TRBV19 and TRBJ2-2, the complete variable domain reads DGGITQSPKYLFRKEGQNVTLSCEQNLNHDAMYWYRQDPGQGLRLIYYSQIVNDFQKGDIAEGYSVSREKKESFPLTVTSAQKNPTAFYLCASTSMPPGLSNTGELFFGEGSRLTVL.